This TCR beta chain was documented in a study of identical twins. Notes on the study in general: There is a chance that invariant MAIT and iNKT cells partially muddied zero-insertion analyses.

As regards this clonotype: Its matching antigen is unknown.

Template switching added a universal primer site; cDNA carried unique molecular identifiers. A single record per CDR3 protein comes from TCRdb applying MiXCR to the 5' RACE reads. The sample lists fewer than 250,000 distinct CDR3 sequences, roughly 10% occurring once. The germline V gene has CDR1 SGHAT and CDR2 FQNNGV. The CDR3 consists of 14 residues. With 5 bases removed from V and 4 bases from J, the gap between germline ends came to 14 bases. Every sampled donor was Caucasian and healthy. What was sequenced was memory (CD45RO+) T cells sorted from blood. The rearrangement uses TRBV11-2 and TRBJ2-5; the D gene is possibly TRBD2 (6 bases). This clonotype was obtained from a woman aged 18-29 years in good health. The CDR3 reads CASSPTPGVETQYF. CDR3 bases: TGTGCCAGCAGCCCTACACCGGGGGTAGAGACCCAGTACTTC.